A single sample gave rise to the 27 T cell receptor beta chains below, sequenced in a study of shared clonotypes between healthy human individuals (dated by TCRdb to the early 2020s). The library was made by the immunoSEQ multiplex PCR assay. The source is immuneACCESS, and TCRdb retained only in-frame sequences with V and J called. Part of the clones is not carried over; for the studies checked, unresolved V genes explain less than half of this, and the remainder is unexplained. In all, the sample holds about 1 million clones, and about 76% of those were seen once. 1.4% of the sample is in the top ten clones. What was sequenced was memory CD4+ T cells sorted from blood. The cell subset or site label on this specimen signifies: CD45RA-negative fraction. These receptors were collected from a man between 18 and 35 years old in good health.

The CDR3: CASSLYGGNEQFF. The CDR3 region has the DNA TGTGCCAGCAGTTTATACGGGGGCAATGAGCAGTTCTTC. V and J are TRBV27 and TRBJ2-1; D may be TRBD2 (6 bases). This CDR3 is built from 13 residues. CDR1 is MNHEY and CDR2 is SMNVEV in the germline V gene (reference sequence). The germline V and J ends were trimmed by 1 base and 6 bases, with 7 bases remaining between them.

Of note for this clone: The junction departs from the called germline gene at one end, perhaps through a read error. The chain uses TRBV25-1 and TRBJ2-7, with TRBD1 matching 7 bases. Germline-derived CDR1 and CDR2 are MGHDK and SYGVNS. This CDR3 region has 12 residues. CDR3 sequence reads: CASSEPTGPVTF. Here the CDR3 DNA reads TGTGCCAGCAGTGAACCGACAGGGCCTGTTACCTTC.

V is TRBV28 and J is TRBJ1-1; perhaps TRBD1 as D (5 bases). This CDR3 contains 15 residues. Germline CDR1 is MDHEN and CDR2 is SYDVKM. V lost 5 bases to trimming and J lost 4 bases, with 17 bases between them. CDR3 DNA: TGTGCCAGCAGTAGCACTCCCTCAGGGAGCACTGAAGCTTTCTTT. As protein: CASSSTPSGSTEAFF. Full variable domain (rest looked up from reference TRBV28 and TRBJ1-1): DVKVTQSSRYLVKRTGEKVFLECVQDMDHENMFWYRQDPGLGLRLIYFSYDVKMKEKGDIPEGYSVSREKKERFSLILESASTNQTSMYLCASSSTPSGSTEAFFGQGTRLTVV.

This chain connects TRBV19 to TRBJ1-1, with a possible D match to TRBD1 (5 bases). The germline V gene has CDR1 LNHDA and CDR2 SQIVND (reference sequence). Trimming left V 3 bases short and J 4 bases short, with 12 bases between. The CDR3 is made up of 14 amino acids. The CDR3, as DNA: TGTGCCAGTAGTATTGGCCCGGGGGGCACTGAAGCTTTCTTT. Translation gives CASSIGPGGTEAFF.

The chain employs TRBV7-2 and TRBJ2-7; 8 bases agree with TRBD1. Trimming cost V 5 bases and J 2 bases; bases outside gene matches: 8. The CDR3 runs to 15 residues. Looked up from germline, CDR1 is SGHTA and CDR2 is FQGNSA. The CDR3 is CASSKTGDRTYEQYF. The CDR3 DNA follows: TGTGCCAGCAGCAAGACAGGGGATCGGACCTACGAGCAGTACTTC.

Of note for this clone: The sample holds other DNA sequences that translate to the same CDR3. The V call is TRBV7-2, the J call TRBJ1-1, with D uncertain. Trimming took off 2 bases at V and 0 bases at J, with 4 bases between the two ends. CDR3 length equals 13 residues. CDR1 and CDR2 from the germline V gene are SGHTA and FQGNSA. CDR3 DNA sequence: TGTGCCAGCAGCTTACAGATGAACACTGAAGCTTTCTTT. As protein: CASSLQMNTEAFF.

The rearrangement joins TRBV14 to TRBJ2-7; 8 bases are a match to TRBD1. The ends lost 5 bases at V and 1 base at J; junction bases unmatched: 7. Germline V gene lookup returns CDR1 SGHDN and CDR2 FVKESK. The CDR3 contains 15 residues. CDR3 nucleotides: TGTGCCAGCAGCTTCGGGACAGGAGTATCCTACGAGCAGTACTTC. Translating it yields CASSFGTGVSYEQYF.

The chain recombines TRBV5-1 with TRBJ1-1; the D is unclear. Germline assignment: CDR1 SGHRS and CDR2 YFSETQ. The germline V and J ends were trimmed by 0 bases and 3 bases, with 6 bases remaining between them. This CDR3 is 13 amino acids long. The CDR3 DNA follows: TGCGCCAGCAGCTTGGGCAAGGACACTGAAGCTTTCTTT. It codes for CASSLGKDTEAFF.

The chain is built from TRBV5-6 and TRBJ1-1; D uncertain. CDR3 length: 14 residues. Germline V gene lookup returns CDR1 SGHDT and CDR2 YYEEEE. Trimming stripped 4 bases from V and 2 bases from J, with 12 bases between. The CDR3 region is CASSTPLFNTEAFF. The CDR3 bases are TGTGCCAGCAGCACCCCATTGTTCAACACTGAAGCTTTCTTT.

CDR3 DNA sequence: TGTGCCAGCAGTCCTATACTCCGGGGGAATGAGCAGTTCTTC. Protein sequence: CASSPILRGNEQFF. The chain has TRBV28 and TRBJ2-1, with TRBD2 as a possible D gene (6 bases). This CDR3 has 14 residues. V gave up 5 bases and J gave up 7 bases, with 15 bases separating them. Per germline, CDR1 MDHEN and CDR2 SYDVKM.

The chain carries TRBV19 and TRBJ1-4; 8 bases align to TRBD1. The CDR3 has 14 amino acids. CDR1 and CDR2 from the germline V gene are LNHDA and SQIVND (reference sequence). V was clipped by 7 bases and J by 8 bases; unmatched bases: 9. The CDR3 DNA reads TGTGCCAGTAAAACCAGGGGGCCGGCGGAAAAACTGTTTTTT. Protein: CASKTRGPAEKLFF.

The J gene is TRBJ1-4, the V gene TRBV7-9; possibly TRBD1 for D (6 bases). The CDR3 runs 15 residues. The germline CDR1 and CDR2 sequences are SEHNR and FQNEAQ (reference sequence). Trimming took off 5 bases at V and 7 bases at J, with 17 bases between the two ends. The CDR3 spells CASSPGDRKAEKLFF. CDR3 nucleotide sequence: TGTGCCAGCAGCCCTGGTGACAGGAAGGCTGAAAAACTGTTTTTT.

The chain carries TRBV9 and TRBJ2-3; D unclear. The CDR3 extends over 14 amino acids. CDR1 and CDR2 from the germline V gene are SGDLS and YYNGEE. Trimming removed 1 base at V and 6 bases at J, with 12 bases between. The CDR3 DNA sequence: TGTGCCAGCAGCGTAAACCCAAAAGGGGATACGCAGTATTTT. Translation gives CASSVNPKGDTQYF.

This clone was seen only a few times. This chain connects TRBV7-2 to TRBJ2-2; 11 positions match TRBD1. Trimming took 4 bases from V and 5 from J; bases not matched to a gene: 9. There are 17 residues in the CDR3. The germline V gene has CDR1 SGHTA and CDR2 FQGNSA. The CDR3 sequence is CASSSLGQGAGTGELFF. In DNA, the CDR3 is TGTGCCAGCAGCTCTCTTGGACAGGGGGCAGGAACCGGGGAGCTGTTTTTT.

J is TRBJ2-3 and V is TRBV6-1, with D unresolved. This CDR3 contains 15 residues. V lost 4 bases and J 0 bases, leaving 11 bases between the germline ends. The V gene's germline CDR1 is MNHNS and CDR2 SASEGT. The CDR3 DNA reads TGTGCCAGCAGTGCGGCAACCACTAGCACAGATACGCAGTATTTT. Translation gives CASSAATTSTDTQYF.

This chain uses TRBV5-1 with TRBJ2-5; no firm D call. V was pared by 2 bases and J by 3 bases, with 8 bases between. The length of the CDR3 is 13 residues. Germline CDR1 SGHRS, CDR2 YFSETQ. CDR3 sequence: CASSFVGEETQYF. The CDR3 coding sequence is TGCGCCAGCAGCTTTGTTGGGGAAGAGACCCAGTACTTC. The full variable domain, with the rest looked up from reference TRBV5-1 and TRBJ2-5, is KAGVTQTPRYLIKTRGQQVTLSCSPISGHRSVSWYQQTPGQGLQFLFEYFSETQRNKGNFPGRFSGRQFSNSRSEMNVSTLELGDSALYLCASSFVGEETQYFGPGTRLLVL.

CDR3 region: CASSQGRARQSNQPQHF. In nucleotides, the CDR3 is TGCGCCAGCAGCCAAGGAAGGGCCCGACAGAGCAATCAGCCCCAGCATTTT. The V gene is TRBV4-1, the J gene TRBJ1-5; D perhaps matches TRBD1 (5 bases). In germline, CDR1 is MGHRA, CDR2 YSYEKL. The CDR3 has 17 amino acids. V lost 1 base to trimming and J lost 1 base, with 14 bases between them.

The genes are TRBV10-3 and TRBJ1-1, with 11 nucleotides matching TRBD1. Trimming removed 3 bases from V and 5 bases from J; junction bases left unmatched: 8. The CDR3 length is 16 residues. In germline, CDR1 is ENHRY, CDR2 SYGVKD. The CDR3 sequence: CAISEGDRGGKTEAFF. CDR3 in DNA: TGTGCCATCAGTGAAGGGGACAGGGGGGGAAAAACTGAAGCTTTCTTT.

In the case of this clone: The junction does not match germline at one end; this may be a read error. J is TRBJ1-2 and V is TRBV6-6; D possibly corresponds to TRBD1 (6 bases). CDR1 is MNHNY, CDR2 SVGAGI, per germline (reference sequence). This CDR3 spans 14 amino acids. The DNA of the CDR3 is TGTGCCATCAGTGGAACAGGGAGCCCTATGGGCTACACCTTC. Translated, it gives CAISGTGSPMGYTF.

This chain connects TRBV5-6 to TRBJ2-7, with 8 bases lining up with TRBD1. Unmatched junction bases numbered 20, after V lost 3 bases and J lost 3 bases. The germline gives CDR1 SGHDT, CDR2 YYEEEE. The CDR3 extends over 19 amino acids. CDR3 in amino acids: CASSSDPRGRGEPHYEQYF. DNA of the CDR3: TGTGCCAGCAGCTCTGATCCCAGGGGGCGCGGGGAACCCCACTACGAGCAGTACTTC.

V usage is TRBV11-2 and J usage is TRBJ1-1; maybe TRBD1 (5 bases). Germline CDR1 SGHAT, CDR2 FQNNGV. Trimming removed 5 bases at V and 1 base at J, with 11 bases between. This CDR3 has 14 amino acids. CDR3 bases: TGTGCCAGCAGCAGAGAGGGGACGAACACTGAAGCTTTCTTT. Protein sequence: CASSREGTNTEAFF.

This clone was detected a few times. This chain links TRBV5-1 with TRBJ1-2, with D possibly being TRBD1 (5 bases). The length of the CDR3 is 15 residues. CDR1 SGHRS and CDR2 YFSETQ come from the germline V gene. Between the trimmed V and J ends, which lost 1 base and 6 bases, there was a span of 16 bases. The CDR3 is CASSLIGRVSDGYTF. The CDR3 region has the DNA TGCGCCAGCAGCTTGATTGGCAGGGTCTCTGATGGCTACACCTTC.

The chain employs TRBV20-1 and TRBJ2-1; D gene unclear. The CDR3 runs 8 residues. Germline loops: CDR1 DFQATT, CDR2 SNEGSKA (reference sequence). The CDR3 reads CSDGEQFF. In DNA, the CDR3 is TGCAGCGATGGTGAGCAGTTCTTC.

The V and J genes are TRBV5-1 and TRBJ1-1; tentatively, D is TRBD1 (5 bases). Between the trimmed V and J ends, which lost 4 bases and 1 base, there was a span of 17 bases. The CDR3 spans 16 residues. Germline V gene lookup returns CDR1 SGHRS and CDR2 YFSETQ. In nucleotides, the CDR3 is TGCGCCAGCAGCCCAATCTCAGGGAGGGGGAACACTGAAGCTTTCTTT. This codes for CASSPISGRGNTEAFF.

This chain links TRBV19 with TRBJ1-6; 9 nucleotides align to TRBD1. With V trimmed by 4 bases and J by 8 bases, 15 bases remained unmatched. Germline V gives CDR1 LNHDA, CDR2 SQIVND (reference sequence). CDR3 length equals 18 residues. In DNA form, the CDR3 reads TGTGCCAGTAGTACCCCGGGACAGGGAATATTGCGTGATTCACCCCTCCACTTT. Translated, it gives CASSTPGQGILRDSPLHF.

The gene calls are TRBV5-1 and TRBJ2-5, with 7 bases identical to TRBD2. Germline trimming cut 3 bases from V and 5 bases from J; bases unmatched to any gene: 13. Germline V gives CDR1 SGHRS, CDR2 YFSETQ. This CDR3 has 16 amino acids. The CDR3 spells CASSSPGGVPGETQYF. The CDR3 DNA follows: TGCGCCAGCAGCTCCCCTGGGGGGGTTCCCGGGGAGACCCAGTACTTC.

Details on this clone: With a much larger clone just one base away, this may be a read error. The gene calls are TRBV14 and TRBJ2-7; no reliable D call. Deletions cut 1 base from V and 6 bases from J, with 4 bases between. CDR1 and CDR2 from the germline V gene are SGHDN and FVKESK. This CDR3 comprises 11 residues. CDR3 DNA: TGTGCCAGCAGCCAAGTAGCCGAGCAGTACTTC. Its protein is CASSQVAEQYF.